The rows below give T cell receptor beta chains drawn from one sample of a study of blood T cell repertoires in COVID-19. The repertoire was sequenced with immunoSEQ multiplex PCR; TCRdb's copy has only in-frame clones and lacks some. Here the sample spans about 76,000 clones, roughly three quarters being singletons. Sequenced sample: peripheral blood. Receptor source: a man between 65 and 79 years old with acute or convalescent COVID-19. The CDR3 runs from the conserved cysteine through the conserved F or W. Each record gives: D gene, V gene, clone size, J gene, CDR3 protein, CDR3 DNA. The D gene is left open where the match is weak. The size entry is marked missing in some rows and otherwise reads once, few, many or a size class.

D: TRBD2
V: TRBV19
size: NA
J: TRBJ2-5
CDR3: CASSIGGEGKTQYF
DNA: TGTGCCAGTAGTATAGGGGGGGAGGGGAAGACCCAGTACTTC

D: NA
V: TRBV12-3/TRBV12-4
size: NA
J: TRBJ2-7
CDR3: CASSYPPRDEQYF
DNA: TGTGCCAGCAGCTATCCCCCCAGGGACGAGCAGTACTTC

D: NA
V: TRBV7-6
size: NA
J: TRBJ1-4
CDR3: CASSLAPGSLANEKLFF
DNA: TGTGCCAGCAGCTTAGCGCCGGGGAGCCTAGCTAATGAAAAACTGTTTTTT

D: NA
V: TRBV19
size: NA
J: TRBJ2-3
CDR3: CASSIGWTGTDTQYF
DNA: TGTGCCAGTAGTATTGGTTGGACTGGCACAGATACGCAGTATTTT

D: NA
V: TRBV7-2
size: NA
J: TRBJ1-3
CDR3: CASSRGTGNTIYF
DNA: TGTGCCAGCTCACGAGGGACTGGAAACACCATATATTTT

D: TRBD1
V: TRBV7-2
size: NA
J: TRBJ1-5
CDR3: CASSQTGNSNQPQHF
DNA: TGTGCCAGCAGCCAGACAGGGAATAGCAATCAGCCCCAGCATTTT

D: TRBD1
V: TRBV4-1
size: NA
J: TRBJ1-5
CDR3: CASSQDGTAYSNQPQHF
DNA: TGCGCCAGCAGCCAAGACGGGACAGCATATAGCAATCAGCCCCAGCATTTT

D: TRBD2
V: TRBV10-3
size: NA
J: TRBJ2-2
CDR3: CAIGSGIGTGELFF
DNA: TGTGCCATCGGGAGCGGGATCGGAACCGGGGAGCTGTTTTTT

D: TRBD1
V: TRBV19
size: NA
J: TRBJ1-5
CDR3: CASTLVTGGSSNQPQHF
DNA: TGTGCCAGTACCCTGGTGACAGGGGGCTCCAGCAATCAGCCCCAGCATTTT

D: NA
V: TRBV19
size: few
J: TRBJ1-5
CDR3: CASSIEAGLRQPQHF
DNA: TGTGCCAGTAGTATAGAGGCAGGGCTCAGACAGCCCCAGCATTTT

D: NA
V: TRBV28
size: NA
J: TRBJ1-1
CDR3: CAIHRNTEAFF
DNA: TGTGCCATCCATAGAAACACTGAAGCTTTCTTT

D: TRBD2
V: TRBV5-1
size: NA
J: TRBJ2-3
CDR3: CASSQGLAGVDTQYF
DNA: TGCGCCAGCAGCCAGGGACTAGCGGGAGTAGATACGCAGTATTTT

D: TRBD1
V: TRBV19
size: NA
J: TRBJ1-5
CDR3: CASSSRDRQPQHF
DNA: TGTGCCAGTAGTAGCCGGGACAGACAGCCCCAGCATTTT

D: TRBD2
V: TRBV12-5
size: NA
J: TRBJ2-3
CDR3: CASGLGSSGVTDTQYF
DNA: TGTGCTAGTGGTTTGGGCAGTAGCGGGGTCACAGATACGCAGTATTTT

D: TRBD2
V: TRBV6-6
size: NA
J: TRBJ2-3
CDR3: CASSRTSGANSLYTQYF
DNA: TGTGCCAGCAGCCGAACTAGCGGAGCAAACTCACTCTATACGCAGTATTTT

D: NA
V: TRBV18
size: NA
J: TRBJ2-7
CDR3: CASSPTLDFYSYEQYF
DNA: TGTGCCAGCTCACCAACTTTGGACTTCTACTCCTACGAGCAGTACTTC

D: TRBD1
V: TRBV5-1
size: NA
J: TRBJ2-2
CDR3: CASSSRQGGTGELFF
DNA: TGCGCCAGCAGCTCCAGACAGGGTGGCACCGGGGAGCTGTTTTTT

D: NA
V: TRBV4-1
size: few
J: TRBJ2-1
CDR3: CASSQDRARGLNEQFF
DNA: TGCGCCAGCAGCCAAGATAGGGCCAGGGGCTTGAATGAGCAGTTCTTC

D: NA
V: TRBV10-3
size: once
J: TRBJ2-3
CDR3: CATSVASDTDTQYF
DNA: TGTGCCACATCAGTGGCTAGCGACACAGATACGCAGTATTTT

D: NA
V: TRBV29-1
size: NA
J: TRBJ2-2
CDR3: CSVGIVQGDPNTGELFF
DNA: TGCAGCGTTGGTATAGTACAGGGCGACCCGAACACCGGGGAGCTGTTTTTT

D: TRBD1
V: TRBV28
size: NA
J: TRBJ1-4
CDR3: CASSSPGGFNEKLFF
DNA: TGTGCCAGCAGTTCCCCAGGGGGCTTCAATGAAAAACTGTTTTTT

D: NA
V: TRBV3-1/TRBV3-2
size: few
J: TRBJ2-7
CDR3: CASSSAERAPYEQYF
DNA: TGTGCCAGCAGTTCCGCCGAGCGGGCCCCCTACGAGCAGTACTTC

D: NA
V: TRBV12-3/TRBV12-4
size: NA
J: TRBJ2-3
CDR3: CASSSTDTQYF
DNA: TGTGCCAGCAGCTCTACAGATACGCAGTATTTT

D: NA
V: TRBV7-9
size: NA
J: TRBJ1-6
CDR3: CASSLGGQLNSPLHF
DNA: TGTGCCAGCAGCTTAGGGGGCCAGCTAAATTCACCCCTCCACTTT

D: TRBD1
V: TRBV5-1
size: NA
J: TRBJ2-2
CDR3: CASSLAPGGATGELFF
DNA: TGCGCCAGCAGCTTGGCGCCAGGGGGCGCCACCGGGGAGCTGTTTTTT

D: TRBD1
V: TRBV28
size: NA
J: TRBJ1-3
CDR3: CASSSHGQGANTIYF
DNA: TGTGCCAGCAGTTCGCATGGGCAGGGGGCCAACACCATATATTTT

D: TRBD2
V: TRBV19
size: NA
J: TRBJ2-7
CDR3: CASSIGGSVYEQYF
DNA: TGTGCCAGTAGTATAGGCGGGAGTGTCTACGAGCAGTACTTC

D: TRBD2
V: TRBV5-4
size: NA
J: TRBJ2-5
CDR3: CASSRGLAGVVETQYF
DNA: TGTGCCAGCAGCCGAGGACTAGCGGGAGTGGTAGAGACCCAGTACTTC

D: NA
V: TRBV18
size: NA
J: TRBJ1-5
CDR3: CASSPPGPGDQPQHF
DNA: TGTGCCAGCTCACCACCAGGACCAGGGGATCAGCCCCAGCATTTT

D: TRBD2
V: TRBV6-5
size: NA
J: TRBJ2-5
CDR3: CASSYLASGPRETQYF
DNA: TGTGCCAGCAGTTACTTGGCTAGCGGGCCCCGGGAGACCCAGTACTTC

D: NA
V: TRBV28
size: few
J: TRBJ1-1
CDR3: CASTSHMNTEAFF
DNA: TGTGCCAGCACCTCACATATGAACACTGAAGCTTTCTTT

D: NA
V: TRBV7-3
size: few
J: TRBJ2-5
CDR3: CASSLGKQETQYF
DNA: TGTGCCAGCAGCTTGGGCAAGCAAGAGACCCAGTACTTC

D: TRBD1
V: TRBV7-9
size: NA
J: TRBJ1-2
CDR3: CASSSSRTGAYGYTF
DNA: TGTGCCAGCAGCTCCTCTCGGACAGGGGCGTATGGCTACACCTTC

D: NA
V: TRBV4-1
size: NA
J: TRBJ2-1
CDR3: CASSQWGESIFNEQFF
DNA: TGCGCCAGCAGCCAATGGGGGGAGAGTATCTTTAATGAGCAGTTCTTC

D: NA
V: TRBV3-1/TRBV3-2
size: NA
J: TRBJ1-2
CDR3: CASSPDNQGGYGYTF
DNA: TGTGCCAGCAGCCCAGACAACCAGGGCGGCTATGGCTACACCTTC

D: NA
V: TRBV7-6
size: NA
J: TRBJ1-4
CDR3: CASSLGGRSNEKLFF
DNA: TGTGCCAGCAGCTTAGGGGGCAGGAGTAATGAAAAACTGTTTTTT

D: NA
V: TRBV12-5
size: NA
J: TRBJ2-2
CDR3: CASAEGSVTGELFF
DNA: TGTGCTAGTGCGGAGGGGAGTGTCACCGGGGAGCTGTTTTTT

D: NA
V: TRBV24-1
size: once
J: TRBJ2-1
CDR3: CATSDPLPDNEQFF
DNA: TGTGCCACCAGTGATCCCCTTCCTGACAATGAGCAGTTCTTC

D: NA
V: TRBV27
size: NA
J: TRBJ1-6
CDR3: CASSPAGIPSSPLHF
DNA: TGTGCCAGCAGTCCCGCCGGGATCCCCTCTTCACCCCTCCACTTT

D: TRBD2
V: TRBV3-1/TRBV3-2
size: NA
J: TRBJ2-7
CDR3: CASSLTIAGGPNEQYF
DNA: TGTGCCAGCAGCCTCACCATAGCGGGAGGGCCGAACGAGCAGTACTTC

D: NA
V: TRBV5-1
size: NA
J: TRBJ2-7
CDR3: CASSPEGYEQYF
DNA: TGCGCCAGCAGCCCTGAGGGCTACGAGCAGTACTTC

D: TRBD1
V: TRBV5-1
size: NA
J: TRBJ1-2
CDR3: CASSSLRTGGDGYTF
DNA: TGCGCCAGCAGCTCGTTAAGGACAGGGGGAGATGGCTACACCTTC

D: TRBD2
V: TRBV28
size: NA
J: TRBJ2-2
CDR3: CASSFGGRAAGELFF
DNA: TGTGCCAGCAGTTTCGGCGGGAGGGCGGCCGGGGAGCTGTTTTTT

D: NA
V: TRBV7-8
size: NA
J: TRBJ2-5
CDR3: CASSPRDLQETQYF
DNA: TGTGCCAGCAGCCCCCGGGACTTACAAGAGACCCAGTACTTC

D: TRBD2
V: TRBV19
size: NA
J: TRBJ2-1
CDR3: CASSPPRWTSGLAYNEQFF
DNA: TGTGCCAGTAGTCCCCCCCGGTGGACTAGCGGACTGGCCTACAATGAGCAGTTCTTC

D: NA
V: TRBV7-8
size: few
J: TRBJ2-3
CDR3: CASSLSGREFTDTQYF
DNA: TGTGCCAGCAGCTTAAGTGGACGGGAATTCACAGATACGCAGTATTTT

D: TRBD1
V: TRBV11-3
size: NA
J: TRBJ1-1
CDR3: CASSSQGQGEAFF
DNA: TGTGCCAGCAGCTCCCAAGGACAGGGAGAAGCTTTCTTT

D: NA
V: TRBV10-1
size: NA
J: TRBJ2-4
CDR3: CASSVDAGSNIQYF
DNA: TGCGCCAGCAGTGTCGATGCGGGGTCAAACATTCAGTACTTC